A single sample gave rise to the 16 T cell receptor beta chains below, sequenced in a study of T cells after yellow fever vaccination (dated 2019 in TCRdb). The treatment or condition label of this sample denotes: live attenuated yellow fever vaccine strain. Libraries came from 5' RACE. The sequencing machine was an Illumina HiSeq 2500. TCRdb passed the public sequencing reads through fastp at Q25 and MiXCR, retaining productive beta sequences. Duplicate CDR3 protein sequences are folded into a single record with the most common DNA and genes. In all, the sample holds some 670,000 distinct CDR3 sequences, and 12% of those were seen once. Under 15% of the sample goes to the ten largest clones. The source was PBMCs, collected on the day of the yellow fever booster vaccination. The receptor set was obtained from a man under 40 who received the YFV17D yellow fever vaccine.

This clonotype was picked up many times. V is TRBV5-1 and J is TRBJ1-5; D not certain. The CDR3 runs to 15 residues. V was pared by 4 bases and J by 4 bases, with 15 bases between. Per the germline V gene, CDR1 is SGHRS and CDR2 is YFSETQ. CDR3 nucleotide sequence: TGCGCCAGCAGCCCTGGCGGGAACAGTAATCAGCCCCAGCATTTT. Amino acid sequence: CASSPGGNSNQPQHF. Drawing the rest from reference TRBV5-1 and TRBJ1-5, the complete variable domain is KAGVTQTPRYLIKTRGQQVTLSCSPISGHRSVSWYQQTPGQGLQFLFEYFSETQRNKGNFPGRFSGRQFSNSRSEMNVSTLELGDSALYLCASSPGGNSNQPQHFGDGTRLSIL.

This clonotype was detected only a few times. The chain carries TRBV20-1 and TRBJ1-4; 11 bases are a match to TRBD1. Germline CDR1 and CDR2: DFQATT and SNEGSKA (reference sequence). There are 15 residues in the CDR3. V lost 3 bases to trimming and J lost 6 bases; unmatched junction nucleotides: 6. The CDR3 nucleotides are TGCAGTGCTAGTTCTCCGGGACAGGGGGATGAAAAACTGTTTTTT. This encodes CSASSPGQGDEKLFF.

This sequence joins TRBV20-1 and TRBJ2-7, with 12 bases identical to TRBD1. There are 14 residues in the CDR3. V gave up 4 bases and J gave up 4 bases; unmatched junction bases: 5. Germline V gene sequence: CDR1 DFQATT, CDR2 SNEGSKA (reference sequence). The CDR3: CSAKGTGGAYEQYF. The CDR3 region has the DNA TGCAGTGCTAAAGGGACAGGGGGCGCATACGAGCAGTACTTC.

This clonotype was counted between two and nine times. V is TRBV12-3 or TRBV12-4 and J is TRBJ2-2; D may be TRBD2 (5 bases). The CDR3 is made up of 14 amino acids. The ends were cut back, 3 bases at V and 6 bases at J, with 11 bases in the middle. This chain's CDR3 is CASSLVEEAGELFF. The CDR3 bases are TGTGCCAGCAGTTTGGTGGAGGAAGCCGGGGAGCTGTTTTTT.

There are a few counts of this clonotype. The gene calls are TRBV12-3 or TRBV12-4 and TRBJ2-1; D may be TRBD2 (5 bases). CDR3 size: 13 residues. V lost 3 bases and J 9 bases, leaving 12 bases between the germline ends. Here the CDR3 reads CASSFAGNVEQFF. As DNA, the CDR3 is TGTGCCAGCAGTTTTGCCGGGAATGTTGAGCAGTTCTTC.

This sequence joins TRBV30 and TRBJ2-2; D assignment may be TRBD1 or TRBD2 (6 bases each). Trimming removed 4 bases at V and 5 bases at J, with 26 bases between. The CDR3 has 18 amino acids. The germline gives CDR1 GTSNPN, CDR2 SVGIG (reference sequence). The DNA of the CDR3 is TGTGCCTGGACCCGCACAGTTACAGGGTTAGGAGGGACCGGGGAGCTGTTTTTT. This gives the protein CAWTRTVTGLGGTGELFF.

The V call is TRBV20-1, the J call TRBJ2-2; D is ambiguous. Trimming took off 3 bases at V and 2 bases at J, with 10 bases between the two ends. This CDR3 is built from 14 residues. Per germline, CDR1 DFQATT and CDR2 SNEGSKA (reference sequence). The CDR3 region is CSARGGINTGELFF. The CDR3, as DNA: TGCAGTGCTAGGGGCGGCATTAACACCGGGGAGCTGTTTTTT.

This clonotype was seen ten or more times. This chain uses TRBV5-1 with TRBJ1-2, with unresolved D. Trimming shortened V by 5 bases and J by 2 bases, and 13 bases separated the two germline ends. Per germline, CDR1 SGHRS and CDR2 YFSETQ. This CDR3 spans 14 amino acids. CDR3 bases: TGCGCCAGCAGACCGGGGAAGGAAAACTATGGCTACACCTTC. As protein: CASRPGKENYGYTF.

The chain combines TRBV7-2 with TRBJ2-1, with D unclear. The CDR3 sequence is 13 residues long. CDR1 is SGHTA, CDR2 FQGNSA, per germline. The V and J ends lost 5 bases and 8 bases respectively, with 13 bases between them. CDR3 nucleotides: TGTGCCAGCAGCCTCACTCCTCTCGATGAGCAGTTCTTC. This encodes CASSLTPLDEQFF.

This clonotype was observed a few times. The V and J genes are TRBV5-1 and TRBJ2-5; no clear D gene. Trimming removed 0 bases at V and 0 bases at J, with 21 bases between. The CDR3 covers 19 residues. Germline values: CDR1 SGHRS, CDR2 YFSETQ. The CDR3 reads CASSLAQSYQSSYQETQYF. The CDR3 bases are TGCGCCAGCAGCTTGGCCCAGTCATATCAGTCTTCGTACCAAGAGACCCAGTACTTC.

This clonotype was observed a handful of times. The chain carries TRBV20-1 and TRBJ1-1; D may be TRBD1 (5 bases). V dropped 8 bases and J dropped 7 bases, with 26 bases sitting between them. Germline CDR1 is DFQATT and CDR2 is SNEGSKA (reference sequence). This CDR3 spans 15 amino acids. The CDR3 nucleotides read TGCAGTTCTCGCCTTGGCATCAGGGTCAGTGGTGAAGCTTTCTTT. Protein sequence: CSSRLGIRVSGEAFF.

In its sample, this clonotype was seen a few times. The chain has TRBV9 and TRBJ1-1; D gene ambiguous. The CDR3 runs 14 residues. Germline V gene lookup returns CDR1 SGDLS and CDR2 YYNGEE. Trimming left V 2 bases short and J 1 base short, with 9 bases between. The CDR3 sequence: CASSVSVSNTEAFF. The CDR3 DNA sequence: TGTGCCAGCAGCGTCAGCGTATCGAACACTGAAGCTTTCTTT.

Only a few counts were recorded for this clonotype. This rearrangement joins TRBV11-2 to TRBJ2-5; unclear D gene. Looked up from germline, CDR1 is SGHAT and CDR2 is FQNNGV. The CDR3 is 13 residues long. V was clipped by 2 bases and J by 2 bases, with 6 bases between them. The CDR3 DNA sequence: TGTGCCAGCAGCTTACAAGTACAAGAGACCCAGTACTTC. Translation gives CASSLQVQETQYF. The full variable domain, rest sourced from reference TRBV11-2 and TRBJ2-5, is EAGVAQSPRYKIIEKRQSVAFWCNPISGHATLYWYQQILGQGPKLLIQFQNNGVVDDSQLPKDRFSAERLKGVDSTLKIQPAKLEDSAVYLCASSLQVQETQYFGPGTRLLVL.

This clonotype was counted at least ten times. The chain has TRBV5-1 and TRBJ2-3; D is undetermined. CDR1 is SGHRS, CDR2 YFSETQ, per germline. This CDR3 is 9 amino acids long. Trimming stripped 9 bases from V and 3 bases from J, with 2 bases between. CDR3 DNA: TGCGCCAAAACAGATACGCAGTATTTT. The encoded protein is CAKTDTQYF.

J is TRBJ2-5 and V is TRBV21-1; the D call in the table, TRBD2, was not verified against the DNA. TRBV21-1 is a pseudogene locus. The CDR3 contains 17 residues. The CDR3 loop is CASSNPFRGRAGSTQYF. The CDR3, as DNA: TGTGCCAGCAGCAATCCCTTCCGAGGGCGTGCCGGGTCGACCCAGTACTTC.

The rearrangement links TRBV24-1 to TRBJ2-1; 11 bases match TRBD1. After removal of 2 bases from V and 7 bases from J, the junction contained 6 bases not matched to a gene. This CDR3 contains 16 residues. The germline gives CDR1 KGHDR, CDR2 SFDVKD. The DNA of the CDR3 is TGTGCCACCAGTGATTCCGGGACAGGGGGTTTTAATGAGCAGTTCTTC. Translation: CATSDSGTGGFNEQFF.